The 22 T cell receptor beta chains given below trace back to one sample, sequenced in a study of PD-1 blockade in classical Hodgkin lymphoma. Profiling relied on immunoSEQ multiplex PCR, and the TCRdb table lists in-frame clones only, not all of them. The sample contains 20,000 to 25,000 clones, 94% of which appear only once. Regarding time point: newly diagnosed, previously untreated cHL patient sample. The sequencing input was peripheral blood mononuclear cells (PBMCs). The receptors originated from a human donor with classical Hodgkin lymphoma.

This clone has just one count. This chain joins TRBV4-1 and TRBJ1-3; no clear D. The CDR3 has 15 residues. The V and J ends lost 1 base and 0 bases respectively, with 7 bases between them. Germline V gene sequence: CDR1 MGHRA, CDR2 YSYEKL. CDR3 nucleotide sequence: TGCGCCAGCAGCCAAGGCCAGCTCTCTGGAAACACCATATATTTT. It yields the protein CASSQGQLSGNTIYF.

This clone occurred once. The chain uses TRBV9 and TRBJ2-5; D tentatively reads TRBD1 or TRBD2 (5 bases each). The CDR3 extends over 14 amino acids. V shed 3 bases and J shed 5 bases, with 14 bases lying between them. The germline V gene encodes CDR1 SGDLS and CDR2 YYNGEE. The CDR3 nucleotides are TGTGCCAGCAGCGAACCGGGACGGTTCGAGACCCAGTACTTC. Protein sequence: CASSEPGRFETQYF.

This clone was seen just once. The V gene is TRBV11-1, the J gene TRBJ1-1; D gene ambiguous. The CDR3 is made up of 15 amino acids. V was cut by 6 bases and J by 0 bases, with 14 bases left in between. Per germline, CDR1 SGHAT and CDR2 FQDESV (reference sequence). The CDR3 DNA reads TGTGCCAGCAGACGGAGGACGGATATGAACACTGAAGCTTTCTTT. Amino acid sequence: CASRRRTDMNTEAFF. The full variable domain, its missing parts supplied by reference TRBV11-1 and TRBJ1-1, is EAEVAQSPRYKITEKSQAVAFWCDPISGHATLYWYRQILGQGPELLVQFQDESVVDDSQLPKDRFSAERLKGVDSTLKIQPAELGDSAMYLCASRRRTDMNTEAFFGQGTRLTVV.

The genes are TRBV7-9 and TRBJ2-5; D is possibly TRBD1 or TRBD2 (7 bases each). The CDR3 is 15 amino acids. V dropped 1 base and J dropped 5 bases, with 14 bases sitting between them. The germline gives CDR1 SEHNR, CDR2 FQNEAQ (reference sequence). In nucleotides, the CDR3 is TGTGCCAGCAGCTTAGGGGAGGGGGCCTGGGAGACCCAGTACTTC. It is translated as CASSLGEGAWETQYF.

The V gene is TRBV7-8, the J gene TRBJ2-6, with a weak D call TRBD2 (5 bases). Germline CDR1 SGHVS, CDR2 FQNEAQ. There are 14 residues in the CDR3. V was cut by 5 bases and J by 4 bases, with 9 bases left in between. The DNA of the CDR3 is TGTGCCAGCAGCCCCGAGGGCGGGGCCAACGTCCTGACTTTC. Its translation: CASSPEGGANVLTF. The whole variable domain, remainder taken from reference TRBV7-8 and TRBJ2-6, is GAGVSQSPRYKVAKRGQDVALRCDPISGHVSLFWYQQALGQGPEFLTYFQNEAQLDKSGLPSDRFFAERPEGSVSTLKIQRTQQEDSAVYLCASSPEGGANVLTFGAGSRLTVL.

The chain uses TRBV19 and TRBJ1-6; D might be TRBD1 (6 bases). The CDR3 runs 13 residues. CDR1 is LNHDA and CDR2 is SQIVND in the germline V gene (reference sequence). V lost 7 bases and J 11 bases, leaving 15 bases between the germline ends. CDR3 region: CASTPKGGAPLHF. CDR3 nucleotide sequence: TGTGCCAGTACTCCCAAGGGGGGGGCACCCCTCCACTTT.

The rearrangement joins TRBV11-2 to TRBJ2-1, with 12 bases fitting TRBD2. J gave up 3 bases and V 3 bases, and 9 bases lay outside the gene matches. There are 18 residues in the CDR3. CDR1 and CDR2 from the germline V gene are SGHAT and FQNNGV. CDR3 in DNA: TGTGCCAGCAGCTTCCCTGTTCTAGCGGGGGGGGACTACAATGAGCAGTTCTTC. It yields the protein CASSFPVLAGGDYNEQFF. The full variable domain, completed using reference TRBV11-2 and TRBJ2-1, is EAGVAQSPRYKIIEKRQSVAFWCNPISGHATLYWYQQILGQGPKLLIQFQNNGVVDDSQLPKDRFSAERLKGVDSTLKIQPAKLEDSAVYLCASSFPVLAGGDYNEQFFGPGTRLTVL.

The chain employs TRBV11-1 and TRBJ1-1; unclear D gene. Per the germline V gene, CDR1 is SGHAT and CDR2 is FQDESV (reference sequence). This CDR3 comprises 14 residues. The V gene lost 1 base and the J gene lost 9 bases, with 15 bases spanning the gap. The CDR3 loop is CASSLGIRVGQAFF. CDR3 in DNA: TGTGCCAGCAGCTTAGGCATTCGGGTAGGGCAAGCTTTCTTT.

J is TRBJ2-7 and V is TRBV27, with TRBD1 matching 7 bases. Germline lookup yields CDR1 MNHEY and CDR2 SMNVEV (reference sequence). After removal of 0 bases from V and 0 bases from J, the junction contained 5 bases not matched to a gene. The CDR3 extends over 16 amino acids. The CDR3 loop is CASSLSVGTASYEQYF. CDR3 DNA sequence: TGTGCCAGCAGTTTATCGGTTGGGACAGCCTCCTACGAGCAGTACTTC.

In DNA form, the CDR3 reads TGTGCCAGCAGCAGGTGGGCAGGGGGCGACTACGAGCAGTACTTC. This gives the protein CASSRWAGGDYEQYF. The chain employs TRBV5-4 and TRBJ2-7; 8 positions agree with TRBD1. Germline values: CDR1 SGHNT, CDR2 YYREEE (reference sequence). This CDR3 comprises 15 residues. V lost 4 bases and J lost 3; bases outside the gene matches: 9.

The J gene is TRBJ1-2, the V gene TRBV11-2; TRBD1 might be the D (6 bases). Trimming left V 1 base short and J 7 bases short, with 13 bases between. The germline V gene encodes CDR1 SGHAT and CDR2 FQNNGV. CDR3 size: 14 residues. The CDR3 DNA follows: TGTGCCAGCAGCTTAGCTGGGGGCGCAGGTGGCTACACCTTC. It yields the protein CASSLAGGAGGYTF.

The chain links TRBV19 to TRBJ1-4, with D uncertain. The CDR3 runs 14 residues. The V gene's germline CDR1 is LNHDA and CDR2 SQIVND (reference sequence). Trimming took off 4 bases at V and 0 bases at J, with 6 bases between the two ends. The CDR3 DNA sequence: TGTGCCAGTAGTAGGGAAACAACTAATGAAAAACTGTTTTTT. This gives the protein CASSRETTNEKLFF.

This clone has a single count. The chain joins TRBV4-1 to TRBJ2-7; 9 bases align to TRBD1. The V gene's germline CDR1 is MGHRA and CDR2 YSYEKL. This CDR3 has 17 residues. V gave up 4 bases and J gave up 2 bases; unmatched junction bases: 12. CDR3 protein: CASSLQTGTGSPYEQYF. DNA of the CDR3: TGCGCCAGCAGCCTTCAAACCGGGACAGGGAGCCCCTACGAGCAGTACTTC.

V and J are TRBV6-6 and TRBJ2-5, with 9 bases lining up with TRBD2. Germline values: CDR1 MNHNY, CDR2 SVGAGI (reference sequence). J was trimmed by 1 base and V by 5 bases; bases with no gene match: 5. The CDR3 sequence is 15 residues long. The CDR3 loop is CASSQPTSGQETQYF. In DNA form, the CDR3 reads TGTGCCAGCAGTCAGCCGACTAGCGGCCAAGAGACCCAGTACTTC.

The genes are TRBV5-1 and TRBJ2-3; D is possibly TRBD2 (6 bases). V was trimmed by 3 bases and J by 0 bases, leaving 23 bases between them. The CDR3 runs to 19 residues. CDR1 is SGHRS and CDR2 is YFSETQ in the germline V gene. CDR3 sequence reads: CASSYPGGSGKYSTDTQYF. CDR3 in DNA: TGCGCCAGCAGCTACCCAGGAGGGTCAGGGAAATATAGCACAGATACGCAGTATTTT.

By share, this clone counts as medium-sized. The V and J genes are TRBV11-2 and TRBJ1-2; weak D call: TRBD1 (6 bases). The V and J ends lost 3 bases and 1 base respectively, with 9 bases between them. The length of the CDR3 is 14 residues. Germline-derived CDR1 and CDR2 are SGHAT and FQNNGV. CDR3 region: CASSLTGFNYGYTF. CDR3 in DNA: TGTGCCAGCAGCTTGACAGGTTTTAACTATGGCTACACCTTC.

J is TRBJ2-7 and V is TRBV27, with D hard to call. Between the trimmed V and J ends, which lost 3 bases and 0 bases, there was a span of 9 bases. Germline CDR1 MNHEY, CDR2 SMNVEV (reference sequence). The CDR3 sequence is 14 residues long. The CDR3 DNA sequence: TGTGCCAGCAGTTTGGGCAGGAGCTCCTACGAGCAGTACTTC. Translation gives CASSLGRSSYEQYF.

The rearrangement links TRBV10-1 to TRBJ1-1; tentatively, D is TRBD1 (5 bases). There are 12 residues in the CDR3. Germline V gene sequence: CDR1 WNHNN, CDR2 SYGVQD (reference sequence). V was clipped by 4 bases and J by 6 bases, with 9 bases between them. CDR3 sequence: CASSGRGAEAFF. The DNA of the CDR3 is TGCGCCAGCAGTGGGAGGGGCGCTGAAGCTTTCTTT.

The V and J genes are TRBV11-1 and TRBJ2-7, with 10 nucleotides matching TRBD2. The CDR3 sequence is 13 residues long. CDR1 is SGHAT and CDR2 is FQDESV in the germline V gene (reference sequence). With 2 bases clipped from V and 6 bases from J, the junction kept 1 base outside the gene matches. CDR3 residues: CASSLRLAGEQYF. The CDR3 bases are TGTGCCAGCAGCTTAAGACTAGCGGGCGAGCAGTACTTC.

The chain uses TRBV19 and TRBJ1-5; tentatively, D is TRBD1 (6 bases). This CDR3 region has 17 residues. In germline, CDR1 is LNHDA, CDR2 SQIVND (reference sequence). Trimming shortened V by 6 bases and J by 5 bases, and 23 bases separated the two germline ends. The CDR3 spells CASRTAETGYADQPQHF. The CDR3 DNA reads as TGTGCCAGTAGAACTGCCGAAACAGGGTACGCGGATCAGCCCCAGCATTTT.

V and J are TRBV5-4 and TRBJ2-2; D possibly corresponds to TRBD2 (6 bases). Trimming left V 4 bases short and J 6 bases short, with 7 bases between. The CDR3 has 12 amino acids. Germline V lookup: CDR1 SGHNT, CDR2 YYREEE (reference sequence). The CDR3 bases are TGTGCCAGCAGCCGACTAGCCGGGGAGCTGTTTTTT. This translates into CASSRLAGELFF.

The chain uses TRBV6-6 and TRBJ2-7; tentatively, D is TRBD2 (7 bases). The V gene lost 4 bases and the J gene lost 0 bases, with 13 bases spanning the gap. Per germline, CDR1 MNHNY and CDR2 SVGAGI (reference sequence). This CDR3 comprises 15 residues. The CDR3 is CASSSEGGTSYEQYF. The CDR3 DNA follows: TGTGCCAGCAGTTCAGAGGGGGGGACCTCCTACGAGCAGTACTTC.